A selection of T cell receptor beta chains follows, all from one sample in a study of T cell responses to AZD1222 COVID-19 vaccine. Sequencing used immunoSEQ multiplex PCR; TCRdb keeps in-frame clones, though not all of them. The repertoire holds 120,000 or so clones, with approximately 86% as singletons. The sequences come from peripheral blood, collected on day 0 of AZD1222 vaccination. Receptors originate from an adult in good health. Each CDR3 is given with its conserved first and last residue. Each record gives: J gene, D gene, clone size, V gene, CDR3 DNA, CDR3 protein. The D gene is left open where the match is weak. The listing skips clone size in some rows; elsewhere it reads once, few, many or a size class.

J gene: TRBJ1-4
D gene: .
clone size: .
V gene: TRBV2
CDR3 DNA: TGTGCCAGCGACCTAGGCCTGAATAGGGGTGCGGTTGAAAAACTGTTTTTT
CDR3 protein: CASDLGLNRGAVEKLFF

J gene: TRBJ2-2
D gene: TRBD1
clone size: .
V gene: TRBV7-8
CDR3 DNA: TGTGCCAGCAGCTTAGATAGGAACAGGGGAGATACCGGGGAGCTGTTTTTT
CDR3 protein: CASSLDRNRGDTGELFF

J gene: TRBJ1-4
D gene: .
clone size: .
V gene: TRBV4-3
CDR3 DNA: TGCGCCAGCAGCCAAGATCGGGGTTTTAATGAAAAACTGTTTTTT
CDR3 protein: CASSQDRGFNEKLFF

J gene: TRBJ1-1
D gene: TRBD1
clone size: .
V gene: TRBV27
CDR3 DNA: TGTGCCAGCAGTTCCCCAGGGGGGACTGAAGCTTTCTTT
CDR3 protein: CASSSPGGTEAFF

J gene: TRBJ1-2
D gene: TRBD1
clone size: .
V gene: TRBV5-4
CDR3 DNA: TGTGCCATCGCGGACAGGGGGAATGGCTACACCTTC
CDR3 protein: CAIADRGNGYTF

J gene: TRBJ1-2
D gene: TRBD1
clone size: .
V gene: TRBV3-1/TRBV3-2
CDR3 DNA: TGTGCCAGCAGTCGAGGGACAGGGGGCACCTACCTCTATGGCTACACCTTC
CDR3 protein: CASSRGTGGTYLYGYTF

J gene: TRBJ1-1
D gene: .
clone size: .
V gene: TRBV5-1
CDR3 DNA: TGCGCCAGCAGCTTGGATGGGGCGGGGAACACTGAAGCTTTCTTT
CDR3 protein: CASSLDGAGNTEAFF

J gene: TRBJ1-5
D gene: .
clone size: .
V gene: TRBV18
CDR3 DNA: TGTGCCAGCTCACTCACACAAGACCAGCCCCAGCATTTT
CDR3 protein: CASSLTQDQPQHF

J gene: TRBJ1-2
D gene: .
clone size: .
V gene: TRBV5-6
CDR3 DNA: TGTGTCAGCAGCAAGGACACGAACTATGGCTACACCTTC
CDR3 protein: CVSSKDTNYGYTF

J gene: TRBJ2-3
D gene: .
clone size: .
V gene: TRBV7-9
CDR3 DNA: TGTGCCAGCAGCGTATATAGCACAGATACGCAGTATTTT
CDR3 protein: CASSVYSTDTQYF

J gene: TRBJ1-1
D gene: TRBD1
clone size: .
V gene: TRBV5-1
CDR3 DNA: TGCGCCAGCAGCGAGCGCACAGGGCAGGGGGCTGAAGCTTTCTTT
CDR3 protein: CASSERTGQGAEAFF

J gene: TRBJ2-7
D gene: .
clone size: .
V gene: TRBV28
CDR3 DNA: TGTGCCAGCACCCCCCTGGGCGGGGGCTACGGAGACTACGAGCAGTACTTC
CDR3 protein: CASTPLGGGYGDYEQYF

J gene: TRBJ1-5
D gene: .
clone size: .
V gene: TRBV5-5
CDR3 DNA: TGTGCCAGCACCCCGGGTCTCAATCAGCCCCAGCATTTT
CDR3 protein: CASTPGLNQPQHF

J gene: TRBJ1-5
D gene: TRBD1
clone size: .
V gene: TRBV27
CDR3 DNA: TGTGCCAGCTCGCTCCAGGGGGACAATCAGCCCCAGCATTTT
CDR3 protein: CASSLQGDNQPQHF

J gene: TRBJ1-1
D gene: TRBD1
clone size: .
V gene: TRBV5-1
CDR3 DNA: TGCGCCAGCAGCTTCCGGGGGGCGACAGGGGAAGCTTTCTTT
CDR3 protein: CASSFRGATGEAFF

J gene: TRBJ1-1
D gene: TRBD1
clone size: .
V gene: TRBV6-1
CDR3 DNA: TGTGCCAGCAGTGACCAACAGGGGGCTCGGGACACTGAAGCTTTCTTT
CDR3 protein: CASSDQQGARDTEAFF

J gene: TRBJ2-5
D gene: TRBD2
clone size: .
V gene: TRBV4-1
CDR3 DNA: TGCGCCAGCAGCCTCCCGCGGGGGGCCCAGTACTTC
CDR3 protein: CASSLPRGAQYF

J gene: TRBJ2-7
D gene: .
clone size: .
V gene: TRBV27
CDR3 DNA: TGTGCCAGCAGCCAACGTGGGGGGCGCGGCGAGCAGTACTTC
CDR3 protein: CASSQRGGRGEQYF

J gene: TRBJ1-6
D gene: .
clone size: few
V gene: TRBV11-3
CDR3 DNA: TGTGCCAGCAGCGCGGACCCGTACCAATCACCCCTCCACTTT
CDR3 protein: CASSADPYQSPLHF

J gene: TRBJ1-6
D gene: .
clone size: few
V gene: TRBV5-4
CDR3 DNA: TGTGCCAGCAGCTTGGATGCAGGGGCGGGTTCACCCCTCCACTTT
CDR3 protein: CASSLDAGAGSPLHF

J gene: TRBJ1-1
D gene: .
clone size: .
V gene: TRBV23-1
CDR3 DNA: TGCGCCAGCAGTCACCTCTGGACAGTCCCAGAGGATGAAGCTTTCTTT
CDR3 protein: CASSHLWTVPEDEAFF

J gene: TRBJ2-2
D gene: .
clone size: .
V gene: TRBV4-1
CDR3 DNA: TGCGCCAGCAGCAGGGGTGGGGGGGAGCTGTTTTTT
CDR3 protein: CASSRGGGELFF

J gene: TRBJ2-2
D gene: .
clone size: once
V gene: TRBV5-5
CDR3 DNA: TGTGCCAGCAGCCCTCGGAGCCCGACCGGGGAGCTGTTTTTT
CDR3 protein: CASSPRSPTGELFF

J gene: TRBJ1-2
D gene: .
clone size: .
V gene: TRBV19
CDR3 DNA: TGTGCCAGTAGTATGAGGTTTTTTCGGGAGATGAACTATGGCTACACCTTC
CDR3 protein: CASSMRFFREMNYGYTF

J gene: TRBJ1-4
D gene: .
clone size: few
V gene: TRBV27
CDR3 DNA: TGTGCCAGCAGTTTAGGACGAGATGAAAAACTGTTTTTT
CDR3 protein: CASSLGRDEKLFF

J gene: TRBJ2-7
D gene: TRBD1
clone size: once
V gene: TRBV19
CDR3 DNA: TGTGCCAGTAGTGACGCGGGACAGGGGGTACGAGGGCAGTACTTC
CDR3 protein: CASSDAGQGVRGQYF

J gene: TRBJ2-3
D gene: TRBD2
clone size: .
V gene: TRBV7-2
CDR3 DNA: TGTGCCAGCAGCTACGGACTAGCGGGTTATACGCAGTATTTT
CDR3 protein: CASSYGLAGYTQYF

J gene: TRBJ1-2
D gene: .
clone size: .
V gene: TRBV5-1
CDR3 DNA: TGCGCCAGCAGCCCCGCGAGGTATGAGCGTTATGGCTACACCTTC
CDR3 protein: CASSPARYERYGYTF

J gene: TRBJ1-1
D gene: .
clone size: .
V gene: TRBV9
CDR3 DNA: TGTGCCAGCAGCGTAGGTGGTGGAGGGGCGGACACTGAAGCTTTCTTT
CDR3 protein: CASSVGGGGADTEAFF

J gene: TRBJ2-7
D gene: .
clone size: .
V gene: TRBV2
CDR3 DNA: TGTGCCAGCAGTGAAGGCGGCCCCCTACGGGAGCAGTACTTC
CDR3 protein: CASSEGGPLREQYF

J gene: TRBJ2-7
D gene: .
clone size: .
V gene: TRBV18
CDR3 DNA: TGTGCCAGCTCACCACTCAGCTCCTACGAGCAGTACTTC
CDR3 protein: CASSPLSSYEQYF